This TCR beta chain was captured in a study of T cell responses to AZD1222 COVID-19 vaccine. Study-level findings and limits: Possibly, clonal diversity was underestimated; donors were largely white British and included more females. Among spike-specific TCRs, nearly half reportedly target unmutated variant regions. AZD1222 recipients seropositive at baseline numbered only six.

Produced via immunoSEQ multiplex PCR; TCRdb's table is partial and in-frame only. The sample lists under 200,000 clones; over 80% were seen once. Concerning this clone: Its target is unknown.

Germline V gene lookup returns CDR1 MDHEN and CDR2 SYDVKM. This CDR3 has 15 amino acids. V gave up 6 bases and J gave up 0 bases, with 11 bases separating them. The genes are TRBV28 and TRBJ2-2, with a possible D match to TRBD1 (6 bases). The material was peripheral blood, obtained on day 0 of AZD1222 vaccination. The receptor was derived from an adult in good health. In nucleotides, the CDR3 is TGTGCCAGCAGACCGGGACAAACGAACACCGGGGAGCTGTTTTTT. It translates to CASRPGQTNTGELFF.